This record covers a single TCR beta chain. The sample is drawn from a study of blood T cell repertoires in COVID-19. Study background: Spain, Italy and the United States supplied samples that represented acute and convalescent COVID-19. In each case, the material was cDNA or gDNA derived from T cells, B-cell-depleted T cells, or PBMCs.

Clones were read by immunoSEQ multiplex PCR, and TCRdb kept only the in-frame ones, dropping some. The sample consists of about 92,000 clones, around three quarters of them appearing once. The sample consisted of peripheral blood. This sequence originates from a woman between 65 and 79 years old with acute or convalescent COVID-19.

The CDR3 bases are TGTGCCTCGCTAGGACAGGGCTCCTATGGCTACACCTTC. Its protein is CASLGQGSYGYTF. The chain combines TRBV11-2 with TRBJ1-2, with 8 bases that match TRBD1. The CDR3 consists of 13 residues. V shed 11 bases, J shed 4 bases, and the junction held 9 bases outside the gene matches. CDR1 is SGHAT, CDR2 FQNNGV, per germline.